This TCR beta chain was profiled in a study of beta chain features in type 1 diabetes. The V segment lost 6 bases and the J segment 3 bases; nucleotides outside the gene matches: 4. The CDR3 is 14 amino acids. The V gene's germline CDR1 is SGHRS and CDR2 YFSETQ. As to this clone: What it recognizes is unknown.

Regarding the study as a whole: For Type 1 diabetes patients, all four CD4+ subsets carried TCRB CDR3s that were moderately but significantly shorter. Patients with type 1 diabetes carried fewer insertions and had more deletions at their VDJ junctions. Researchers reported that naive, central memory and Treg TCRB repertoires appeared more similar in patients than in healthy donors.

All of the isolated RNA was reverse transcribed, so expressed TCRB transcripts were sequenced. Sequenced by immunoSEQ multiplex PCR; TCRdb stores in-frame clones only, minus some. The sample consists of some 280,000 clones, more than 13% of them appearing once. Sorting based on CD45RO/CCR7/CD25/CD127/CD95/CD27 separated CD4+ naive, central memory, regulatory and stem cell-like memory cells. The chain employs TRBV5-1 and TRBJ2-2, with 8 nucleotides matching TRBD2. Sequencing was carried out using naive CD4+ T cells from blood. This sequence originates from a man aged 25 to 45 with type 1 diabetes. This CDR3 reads CASTLSGDTGELFF. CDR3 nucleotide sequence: TGCGCCAGCACCCTTAGCGGGGACACCGGGGAGCTGTTTTTT. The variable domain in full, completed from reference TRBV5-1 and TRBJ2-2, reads KAGVTQTPRYLIKTRGQQVTLSCSPISGHRSVSWYQQTPGQGLQFLFEYFSETQRNKGNFPGRFSGRQFSNSRSEMNVSTLELGDSALYLCASTLSGDTGELFFGEGSRLTVL.